This TCR beta chain emerged from a study of blood T cell repertoires in COVID-19 (dated by TCRdb to 2018 to 2020). Some background on the complete study: Samples from collaborators originated in the United States, Italy and Spain and spanned both the acute and convalescent phases of COVID-19. The material from the prospective study consisted of cDNA or gDNA derived from T cells, B-cell-depleted T cells, or PBMCs. Subjects who had been exposed to COVID-19, were actively infected with it, or had recovered from it provided the deeply sampled blood TCRbeta repertoires that made up the dataset. The repertoires were released in a freely available public database meant as a resource for research on the immune response to SARS-CoV-2. Samples came from the ongoing ImmuneRACE study (first 160 participants) plus 1,254 subjects from 6 global collaborators. A de-identified subject ID, COVID-19 status, age in years and sex were almost always included in the sample metadata. HLA class I and class II types, where available, came from metadata supplied by the sample provider rather than from assay-based typing.

TCRbeta CDR3 regions were amplified from genomic DNA using the immunoSEQ Assay, a bias-controlled multiplex PCR. As for how the authors treated the data: The number of nucleated cells in each sample was estimated by amplification of reference gene primers within the assay. Sequence reads were collapsed and filtered to measure the absolute abundance of every unique TCRbeta CDR3 rearrangement. For each sample, productive Simpson clonality was calculated as the square root of Simpson's diversity index over productive rearrangements. Held by TCRdb, this immuneACCESS table contains in-frame sequences only and omits some clones. Under half of the omission traces to an unresolved V gene where checked; the cause of the rest is unknown. The V and J calls and clone size are taken from that table; D and trimming were inferred from the DNA. In all, the sample holds about 120,000 clones, and 85% of those were seen once. The ten largest clonotypes hold about 13% of the sample.

Study-wide conclusions, independent of this receptor: Clinical and demographic metadata were provided uncurated, with the amount varying by source and participant.

Collaborating institutions collected whole blood in K2EDTA tubes following their own protocols. Collaborator samples were shipped for TCRbeta analysis as frozen whole blood, isolated PBMCs, or DNA extracted from either sample type. This clone appeared a few times. Its antigen target is currently unknown. No qualities accompany the bases; no much larger clone lies one base away. The clonotype was recovered from a human donor in a cohort sampled during active COVID-19. The sequenced sample consisted of peripheral blood.

The DNA reads TGTGCCAGCAGTAAACAGGGGTCAGGTGTTGAAAAACTGTTTTTT. Translated, it gives CASSKQGSGVEKLFF. The sequence joins TRBV2 to TRBJ1-4, and TRBD1 matches 7 of the central bases. For CDR1 and CDR2, the germline V gene lists SNHLY and FYNNEI. The cysteine opens and the phenylalanine closes a CDR3 of 15 amino acids. CDR3 DNA only is kept here, 45 bases in frame from base 1. Trimmed from V: 5 bases; trimmed from J: 7 bases; junction bases lacking a gene match: 10.